A single sample gave rise to the 2 T cell receptor beta chains below, sequenced in a study of multiple sclerosis patients with progressive multifocal leukoencephalopathy. Time point noted: before natalizumab initiation. Assay used: immunoSEQ multiplex PCR; TCRdb lists only in-frame clones, some missing. The table lists about 30,000 clones, almost 95% of them singletons, with less than 2% in the top ten. Sequencing input: PBMCs. Receptors were obtained from a man younger than 45 with multiple sclerosis.

The chain carries TRBV18 and TRBJ1-1; 7 bases map to TRBD1. From germline, CDR1 is KGHSH and CDR2 LQKENI. The V and J ends lost 6 bases and 4 bases, in that order; junction bases with no gene match: 11. The CDR3 spans 15 residues. The CDR3 region has the DNA TGTGCCAGCTCTCGACAGGGAGTAGAGGGCACTGAAGCTTTCTTT. Its protein product is CASSRQGVEGTEAFF.

This rearrangement joins TRBV19 to TRBJ1-1; perhaps TRBD1 as D (5 bases). Trimming took 5 bases from V and 4 from J, leaving 14 bases between them. Germline CDR1 reads LNHDA; CDR2 reads SQIVND (reference sequence). CDR3 size: 14 residues. The CDR3 is CASSPWGGGTEAFF. Here the CDR3 DNA reads TGTGCCAGTAGTCCCTGGGGGGGTGGCACTGAAGCTTTCTTT.